Following are 24 T cell receptor beta chains from one sample sequenced in a study of cytomegalovirus exposure and HLA in healthy donors. 13 Jbeta primers and 60 Vbeta primers were used for the PCR. TCRdb's table, derived via immunoSEQ multiplex PCR, lists solely in-frame clones and lacks some. The data contain approximately 180,000 clones, around 80% of them singletons. The sequenced sample was PBMCs. Receptor source: a woman in her sixties or seventies in good health and CMV-seropositive.

The J gene is TRBJ2-5, the V gene TRBV6-6; D is possibly TRBD2 (6 bases). The DNA end is a closer match to TRBJ2-7, so the J assignment may be wrong. CDR3 size: 15 residues. Germline V gene data show CDR1 as MNHNY and CDR2 as SVGAGI (reference sequence). CDR3: CASRSLAQSSYEQYF. CDR3 sequence (DNA): TGTGCCAGCAGATCCCTAGCGCAGAGCTCCTACGAGCAGTACTTC.

This clone was seen a handful of times. The rearrangement uses TRBV5-1 and TRBJ1-1; 8 nucleotides agree with TRBD1. Trimming took 0 bases from V and 5 from J; bases not matched to a gene: 6. CDR1 SGHRS and CDR2 YFSETQ come from the germline V gene. CDR3 length equals 15 residues. This CDR3 reads CASSLDGQGGTEAFF. CDR3 DNA sequence: TGCGCCAGCAGCTTGGACGGACAGGGTGGAACTGAAGCTTTCTTT.

The chain joins TRBV12-5 to TRBJ2-1; D not certain. Deletions cut 5 bases from V and 4 bases from J, with 3 bases between. The germline CDR1 and CDR2 sequences are LGHNT and FRNRAP. The CDR3 has 11 residues. CDR3 nucleotides: TGTGCTAGTGGTATATACAATGAGCAGTTCTTC. This sequence encodes CASGIYNEQFF.

This clone was counted a few times. The rearrangement joins TRBV4-1 to TRBJ2-7, with 15 bases identical to TRBD2. From germline, CDR1 is MGHRA and CDR2 YSYEKL. The CDR3 has 19 amino acids. V trimming: 1 base; J trimming: 10 bases; junction bases outside the gene matches: 17. The CDR3 DNA reads as TGCGCCAGCAGCCAAGCCCCCGGGACTAGCGGGAGGTTTGGGGCAGATCAGTACTTC. Its protein is CASSQAPGTSGRFGADQYF.

In this sample, this clone turned up a few times. The rearrangement links TRBV5-4 to TRBJ2-1, with 11 positions matching TRBD2. There are 17 residues in the CDR3. V gave up 0 bases and J gave up 0 bases; unmatched junction bases: 2. Germline CDR1 SGHNT, CDR2 YYREEE (reference sequence). In DNA form, the CDR3 reads TGTGCCAGCAGCTTGGCTAGCGGGAGGCCCTCCTACAATGAGCAGTTCTTC. It codes for CASSLASGRPSYNEQFF.

This chain connects TRBV18 to TRBJ2-7; 10 bases are shared with TRBD2. The CDR3 has 16 amino acids. Germline CDR1 and CDR2: KGHSH and LQKENI. Germline trimming cut 5 bases from V and 1 base from J; bases unmatched to any gene: 8. The chain's CDR3 is CASSSSSGGRSYEQYF. CDR3 bases: TGTGCCAGCTCATCTTCTAGCGGGGGTCGTTCCTACGAGCAGTACTTC.

This chain connects TRBV28 to TRBJ2-5, with 10 bases matching TRBD2. This CDR3 is 13 amino acids long. The germline gives CDR1 MDHEN, CDR2 SYDVKM. Unmatched junction bases numbered 5, after V lost 8 bases and J lost 5 bases. The CDR3, as DNA: TGTGCCAGCCAGCGGGGGGGCCGGGAGACCCAGTACTTC. Translation gives CASQRGGRETQYF.

The chain recombines TRBV5-1 with TRBJ2-5, with 7 bases fitting TRBD1. Germline-derived CDR1 and CDR2 are SGHRS and YFSETQ. The trim removed 0 bases at V and 4 bases at J, leaving 6 bases unmatched. The CDR3 contains 15 residues. The CDR3 is CASSLGNRGVETQYF. DNA for the CDR3: TGCGCCAGCAGCTTGGGAAACAGGGGTGTAGAGACCCAGTACTTC.

J is TRBJ2-7 and V is TRBV5-1, with no clear D. V lost 0 bases to trimming and J lost 1 base, with 14 bases between them. The CDR3 is 16 amino acids. Germline V CDR1 and CDR2: SGHRS, YFSETQ. The CDR3 region has the DNA TGCGCCAGCAGCTTGGGTTTGTCAGGAATATCCTACGAGCAGTACTTC. Its protein product is CASSLGLSGISYEQYF.

This clone was counted a single time. The genes are TRBV5-1 and TRBJ2-7, with D possibly being TRBD2 (6 bases). V lost 3 bases and J 1 base, leaving 11 bases between the germline ends. Germline CDR1 reads SGHRS; CDR2 reads YFSETQ. This CDR3 contains 14 residues. The CDR3 DNA sequence: TGCGCCAGCAGCTCCGGGAGTTCTTCCTACGAGCAGTACTTC. This sequence encodes CASSSGSSSYEQYF.

This chain links TRBV9 with TRBJ2-3; unclear D gene. Germline V gene lookup returns CDR1 SGDLS and CDR2 YYNGEE. The ends were cut back, 6 bases at V and 2 bases at J, with 13 bases in the middle. CDR3 length: 14 residues. This CDR3 is CASTPQAYTDTQYF. CDR3 bases: TGTGCCAGCACCCCTCAGGCGTACACAGATACGCAGTATTTT.

The chain employs TRBV5-1 and TRBJ2-5; D may be TRBD1 (6 bases). In germline, CDR1 is SGHRS, CDR2 YFSETQ. The CDR3 loop spans 14 amino acids. Deletions cut 6 bases from V and 5 bases from J, with 17 bases between. The CDR3 protein is CASKLDSTRETQYF. CDR3 DNA sequence: TGCGCCAGCAAGCTGGACAGCACCCGTGAGACCCAGTACTTC.

The V call is TRBV28, the J call TRBJ1-2; D not certain. Germline CDR1 and CDR2: MDHEN and SYDVKM. Trimming left V 6 bases short and J 4 bases short, with 15 bases between. The CDR3 spans 14 residues. CDR3 residues: CASRDTAGGYGYTF. The CDR3 nucleotides are TGTGCCAGCAGAGATACCGCTGGAGGCTATGGCTACACCTTC.

A few counts support this clone. The V call is TRBV4-2, the J call TRBJ2-3; no firm D call. CDR3 length equals 14 residues. V lost 0 bases, J lost 6 bases, and 10 bases lay in between. Germline CDR1 LGHNA, CDR2 YNFKEQ. DNA for the CDR3: TGTGCCAGCAGCCAAGAGGATGGCAGGGATACGCAGTATTTT. It translates to CASSQEDGRDTQYF.

This chain links TRBV10-3 with TRBJ1-6, with no clear D. The germline V gene has CDR1 ENHRY and CDR2 SYGVKD. The CDR3 spans 13 residues. V lost 7 bases and J lost 13, with 17 bases in between. The CDR3 DNA sequence: TGTGCCATCACCCCAAACCCCGACTCGCCCCTCCACTTT. Residues: CAITPNPDSPLHF.

The V and J genes are TRBV7-2 and TRBJ2-1; 10 bases are shared with TRBD2. The CDR3 extends over 15 amino acids. The junction had 5 bases not matched to a gene; V was cut back by 5 bases and J by 4 bases. From germline, CDR1 is SGHTA and CDR2 FQGNSA. The CDR3 coding sequence is TGTGCCAGCAGCCCCGGGACTAGCGTTTACAATGAGCAGTTCTTC. Protein product: CASSPGTSVYNEQFF.

This sequence joins TRBV27 and TRBJ1-2, with D possibly being TRBD1 (5 bases). The CDR3 is 15 residues long. Trimming cost V 0 bases and J 1 base, with 9 bases left between them. Germline loops: CDR1 MNHEY, CDR2 SMNVEV (reference sequence). The CDR3 DNA is TGTGCCAGCAGTTTATCGACGGGGGGTAACTATGGCTACACCTTC. This gives the protein CASSLSTGGNYGYTF.

The CDR3: CASSLLRGTGELFF. CDR3 DNA sequence: TGTGCCAGCAGCTTGTTACGGGGCACCGGGGAGCTGTTTTTT. The chain has TRBV5-6 and TRBJ2-2; tentative D call: TRBD2 (5 bases). This CDR3 has 14 amino acids. Trimming stripped 1 base from V and 4 bases from J, with 8 bases between. The V gene's germline CDR1 is SGHDT and CDR2 YYEEEE. The entire variable domain, with the rest obtained from reference TRBV5-6 and TRBJ2-2, is as follows: DAGVTQSPTHLIKTRGQQVTLRCSPKSGHDTVSWYQQALGQGPQFIFQYYEEEERQRGNFPDRFSGHQFPNYSSELNVNALLLGDSALYLCASSLLRGTGELFFGEGSRLTVL.

This clone came up once. This rearrangement joins TRBV6-5 to TRBJ1-3; D is unclear. The V end lost 0 bases, the J end lost 4 bases, and 13 bases lay between the germline ends. Germline CDR1 MNHEY, CDR2 SVGAGI. This CDR3 is built from 16 residues. The CDR3 bases are TGTGCCAGCAGTTACTCGCACGGGTCGAAAGGAAACACCATATATTTT. Translating gives CASSYSHGSKGNTIYF.

V and J are TRBV19 and TRBJ2-2; maybe TRBD1 (5 bases). The V gene lost 7 bases and the J gene lost 1 base, with 7 bases spanning the gap. In germline, CDR1 is LNHDA, CDR2 SQIVND (reference sequence). The length of the CDR3 is 13 residues. For the CDR3, the DNA is TGTGCCAGTACTCAGGGGAACACCGGGGAGCTGTTTTTT. Translated: CASTQGNTGELFF.

The rearrangement links TRBV7-2 to TRBJ2-5; 7 nucleotides agree with TRBD2. CDR1 SGHTA and CDR2 FQGNSA come from the germline V gene. The junction had 1 base not matched to a gene; V was cut back by 8 bases and J by 1 base. CDR3 length equals 12 residues. CDR3 sequence: CASGGVQETQYF. DNA of the CDR3: TGTGCCAGCGGGGGGGTCCAAGAGACCCAGTACTTC. The full variable domain, completed using reference TRBV7-2 and TRBJ2-5, is GAGVSQSPSNKVTEKGKDVELRCDPISGHTALYWYRQSLGQGLEFLIYFQGNSAPDKSGLPSDRFSAERTGGSVSTLTIQRTQQEDSAVYLCASGGVQETQYFGPGTRLLVL.

V usage is TRBV27 and J usage is TRBJ1-1; D is ambiguous. V dropped 1 base and J dropped 5 bases, with 11 bases sitting between them. CDR3 length: 14 amino acids. Per germline, CDR1 MNHEY and CDR2 SMNVEV (reference sequence). The CDR3 sequence is CASSLYSRVTEAFF. CDR3 coding DNA: TGTGCCAGCAGTTTATATTCGAGAGTGACTGAAGCTTTCTTT.

A single count supports this clone. The genes are TRBV20-1 and TRBJ2-7; D is uncertain. The germline V gene has CDR1 DFQATT and CDR2 SNEGSKA (reference sequence). The CDR3 length is 11 residues. With 2 bases removed from V and 5 bases from J, the gap between germline ends came to 7 bases. The CDR3 region has the DNA TGCAGTGCTAGACCCGCGGACGAGCAGTACTTC. It codes for CSARPADEQYF.

CDR3 nucleotides: TGTGCCAGCAGTCCAGCAGGGTCCTACGAGCAGTACTTC. Translating gives CASSPAGSYEQYF. The V gene is TRBV28, the J gene TRBJ2-7; D perhaps matches TRBD1 (5 bases). This CDR3 contains 13 residues. Between the trimmed V and J ends, which lost 5 bases and 1 base, there was a span of 9 bases. Germline-derived CDR1 and CDR2 are MDHEN and SYDVKM.